This record concerns one T cell receptor beta chain sequence. The data originate from a study of blood T cell repertoires in COVID-19. As for the study in general: Donors in the United States, Italy and Spain gave samples during acute or convalescent COVID-19. Sources were T cells, B-cell-depleted T cells, or PBMCs; the material itself was cDNA or gDNA.

Per the authors' pipeline: By means of reference gene primer amplification, nucleated cell counts were estimated. Measured with immunoSEQ multiplex PCR; TCRdb has only the in-frame clones, and not every one. V, J and clone size derive from that table, while D and trimming were established from the DNA sequence. Of some 200,000 clones listed, approximately 81% were seen once; the top ten hold approximately 5.1%. What was sequenced was peripheral blood. This TCR was recovered from a woman aged 55-75 years who had recovered from COVID-19.

In DNA form, the CDR3 reads TGCAGTGCTAGAACTGCGACCCAGTACTTC. Translation: CSARTATQYF. The chain recombines TRBV20-1 with TRBJ2-5; no reliable D call. The CDR3 totals 10 residues. Germline CDR1 DFQATT, CDR2 SNEGSKA (reference sequence). V shed 2 bases and J shed 7 bases, with 5 bases lying between them.